A selection of T cell receptor beta chains follows, all from one sample in a study of blood T cell repertoires in COVID-19. Assay used: immunoSEQ multiplex PCR; TCRdb lists only in-frame clones, some missing. This sample has 140,000 or so clones; around 81% occur once, and the top ten carry 7.5% to 8.5%. The sequenced sample consisted of peripheral blood. All receptors come from a human donor in a cohort sampled during active COVID-19. CDR3s include the opening cysteine and the closing phenylalanine or tryptophan. Each record gives: clone size, J gene, D gene, V gene, CDR3 protein, CDR3 DNA. The D gene is left open where the match is weak. Part of the rows lack a size; the others show once, few, many or a class for expanded clones.

>once|TRBJ2-7|-|TRBV4-1
CASSQDSLADEQYF
TGCGCCAGCAGCCAAGATTCCCTGGCGGACGAGCAGTACTTC
>few|TRBJ2-2|TRBD2|TRBV7-9
CASIRGGNTAGELFF
TGTGCCAGCATCCGGGGGGGGAACACCGCCGGGGAGCTGTTTTTT
>-|TRBJ2-2|-|TRBV19
CASSFGSFANTGELFF
TGTGCCAGTAGTTTCGGGTCGTTCGCGAACACCGGGGAGCTGTTTTTT
>-|TRBJ1-1|TRBD1|TRBV2
CASSANRGGTEAFF
TGTGCCAGCAGTGCAAACAGGGGGGGAACTGAAGCTTTCTTT
>-|TRBJ1-3|-|TRBV6-5
CASSPRGGGGNTIYF
TGTGCCAGCAGTCCCCGAGGGGGTGGAGGAAACACCATATATTTT
>-|TRBJ1-1|-|TRBV7-3
CASSLKMGSGVAGDTEAFF
TGTGCCAGCAGCCTGAAAATGGGGTCCGGGGTGGCCGGAGACACTGAAGCTTTCTTT
>-|TRBJ2-3|-|TRBV7-3
CASSSRGGDTDTQYF
TGTGCCAGCAGCTCACGAGGCGGGGACACAGATACGCAGTATTTT
>-|TRBJ1-5|-|TRBV6-5
CASRPSGGNQPQHF
TGTGCCAGCAGGCCCTCGGGGGGCAATCAGCCCCAGCATTTT
>-|TRBJ1-4|TRBD1|TRBV6-5
CASRDRGGNEKLFF
TGTGCCAGCAGGGACAGGGGAGGTAATGAAAAACTGTTTTTT
>-|TRBJ2-7|-|TRBV18
CASSGRTYEQYF
TGTGCCAGCTCAGGCAGAACCTACGAGCAGTACTTC
>-|TRBJ2-7|TRBD1|TRBV27
CASSFPGGYEQYF
TGTGCCAGCAGTTTTCCAGGGGGCTACGAGCAGTACTTC
>-|TRBJ2-1|-|TRBV28
CASSLGPSYNEQFF
TGTGCCAGCAGTTTGGGGCCCTCCTACAATGAGCAGTTCTTC
>few|TRBJ1-5|TRBD1|TRBV6-1
CASSETRGRISNQPQHF
TGTGCCAGCAGTGAAACTAGGGGGCGCATCTCCAATCAGCCCCAGCATTTT
>-|TRBJ2-3|TRBD2|TRBV4-2
CASSPRTSGGSSTDTQYF
TGTGCCAGCAGCCCTAGGACTAGCGGGGGGTCTAGCACAGATACGCAGTATTTT
>-|TRBJ1-5|-|TRBV13
CASRRGPEPQHF
TGTGCCAGCAGGCGGGGGCCGGAGCCCCAGCATTTT
>-|TRBJ2-7|TRBD2|TRBV27
CASSLWEGYEQYF
TGTGCCAGCAGTTTATGGGAGGGGTACGAGCAGTACTTC
>once|TRBJ1-5|-|TRBV20-1
CSASPGVDNQPQHF
TGCAGTGCTAGTCCGGGGGTCGACAATCAGCCCCAGCATTTT
>-|TRBJ1-6|-|TRBV11-2
CASSFLGYNSPLHF
TGTGCCAGCAGCTTTCTAGGATATAATTCACCCCTCCACTTT
>-|TRBJ1-2|TRBD1|TRBV28
CASTPRDRGLGYTF
TGTGCCAGCACCCCACGGGACAGGGGGCTTGGCTACACCTTC
>-|TRBJ1-3|-|TRBV9
CASSASTGNTIYF
TGTGCCAGCAGCGCCAGTACTGGAAACACCATATATTTT
>-|TRBJ1-1|-|TRBV5-5
CASRQNTEAFF
TGTGCCAGCAGACAGAACACTGAAGCTTTCTTT
>-|TRBJ1-2|TRBD1|TRBV28
CASSDRGRTGYTF
TGTGCCAGCAGCGACAGGGGGCGCACTGGCTACACCTTC
>few|TRBJ1-2|-|TRBV3-1/TRBV3-2
CASSPLMGLGGGYTF
TGTGCCAGCAGCCCACTCATGGGACTCGGGGGTGGCTACACCTTC
>-|TRBJ1-1|-|TRBV3-1/TRBV3-2
CASTAVLNTEAFF
TGTGCCAGCACTGCGGTATTGAACACTGAAGCTTTCTTT
>-|TRBJ2-2|-|TRBV18
CASSPRGTDDTGELFF
TGTGCCAGCTCACCACGGGGGACTGACGACACCGGGGAGCTGTTTTTT
>-|TRBJ2-5|TRBD2|TRBV3-1/TRBV3-2
CASSPGLAGGGETQYF
TGTGCCAGCAGCCCTGGACTAGCGGGTGGTGGGGAGACCCAGTACTTC
>-|TRBJ1-6|-|TRBV6-6
CASSYGDFYNSPLHF
TGTGCCAGCAGTTACGGAGACTTTTATAATTCACCCCTCCACTTT
>many|TRBJ2-7|-|TRBV19
CASSIDLLTVYEQYF
TGTGCCAGTAGTATAGATCTATTGACAGTCTACGAGCAGTACTTC